The clone carrying this TCR beta chain was detected many times. Its target is unknown. V lost 3 bases, J lost 4 bases, and 7 bases stayed unmatched. There are 16 residues in the CDR3. This sample was included in a study of T-cell reconstitution after alpha-beta-depleted transplantation in children. Study-level findings and limits: When one year had passed after transplant, most T-cell counts and diversity came from newly produced T cells. Surviving recipient T cells and thymic progenitors underlay high day-60 TCRbeta diversity in some patients. Reports say that about two months after transplant, the alpha-beta T cells came out of several hundred graft clones that had expanded.

The authors prepared the TCRbeta library with unique molecular identifiers. One entry per CDR3 protein results from TCRdb running MiXCR on the PCR reads. Of hundreds of thousands of distinct CDR3 sequences in the sample, 13% are singletons; the top ten hold 2.2%. The clonotype originates from a male patient between 10 and 17 years old who had a stem cell transplant for acute myeloid leukemia, so the T cells may come from the graft donor. Here the sequenced sample was PBMCs, mostly from graft donor cells, taken 360 days after TCRalphabeta/CD19-depleted stem cell transplant. V usage is TRBV12-3 or TRBV12-4 and J usage is TRBJ2-1, with 9 positions matching TRBD2. CDR3 region: CASSLGTSYGYNEQFF. The CDR3 nucleotides read TGTGCCAGCAGTTTGGGGACTAGCTATGGGTACAATGAGCAGTTCTTC.